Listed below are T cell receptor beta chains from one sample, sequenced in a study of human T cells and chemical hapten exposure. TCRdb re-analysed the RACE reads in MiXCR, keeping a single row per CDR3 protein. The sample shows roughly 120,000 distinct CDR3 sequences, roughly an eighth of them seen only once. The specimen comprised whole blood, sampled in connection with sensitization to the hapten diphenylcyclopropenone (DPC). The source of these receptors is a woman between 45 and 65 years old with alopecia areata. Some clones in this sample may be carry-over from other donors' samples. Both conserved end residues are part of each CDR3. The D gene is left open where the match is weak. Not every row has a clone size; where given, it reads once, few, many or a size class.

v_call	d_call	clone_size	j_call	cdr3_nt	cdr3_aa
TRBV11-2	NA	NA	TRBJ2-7	TGTGCCAGCAGCTTAGAAATCATGCGGAGCTACGAGCAGTACTTC	CASSLEIMRSYEQYF
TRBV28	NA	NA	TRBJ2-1	TGTGCCAGCAGTTTAGGACTAGGGGGAGTAGAATTC	CASSLGLGGVEF
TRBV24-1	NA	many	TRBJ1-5	TGTGCCACCAGTGATACCCTTGTGCAGGGCCAGCATTTT	CATSDTLVQGQHF
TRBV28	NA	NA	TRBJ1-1	TGTGCCAGCGGTCCCGGGGACACTGAAGCTTTCTTT	CASGPGDTEAFF
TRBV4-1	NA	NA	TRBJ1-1	TGCGCCAGCAGCGCAAGATCAACCAGGGAGGCTGAAGCTTTCTTT	CASSARSTREAEAFF
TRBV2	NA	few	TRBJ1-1	TGTGCCAGCGACAAGGACACTGAAGCTTTCTTT	CASDKDTEAFF
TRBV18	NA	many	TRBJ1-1	TGTGCCAGCTCACCCGATGGGATATCTTCTCCTTTCTTT	CASSPDGISSPFF
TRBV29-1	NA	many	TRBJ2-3	TGCAGCGTTGAGCGAGGGTTGGCAGATACGCAGTATTTT	CSVERGLADTQYF
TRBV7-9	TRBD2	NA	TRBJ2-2	TGTGCCAGCAGTCGACTAGCGGGGACAATCGGGGAGCTGTTTTTT	CASSRLAGTIGELFF
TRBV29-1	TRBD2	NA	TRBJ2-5	TGCAGCGTTGTAAGGCTAGCGGGGGGGCACAACCAAGAGACCCAGTACTTC	CSVVRLAGGHNQETQYF
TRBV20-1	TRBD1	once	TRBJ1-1	TGCAGTGCTCCTGAGGGACAGCTGAACACTGAAGCTTTCTTT	CSAPEGQLNTEAFF
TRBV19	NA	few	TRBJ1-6	TGTGCCAGTAGTATTCTCGGACAGCGGAATTCACCCCTCCACTTT	CASSILGQRNSPLHF
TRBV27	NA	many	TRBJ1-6	TGTGCCAGCAGTTTACAGGGCTATAATTCACCCCTCCACTTT	CASSLQGYNSPLHF
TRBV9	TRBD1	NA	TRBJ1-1	TGTGCCAGCAGCCCAGGACAGGGGTGGACTGAAGCTTTCTTT	CASSPGQGWTEAFF
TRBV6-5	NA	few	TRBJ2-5	TGTGCCAGCAGTATGGGAGCAGATCAAGAGACCCAGTACTTC	CASSMGADQETQYF
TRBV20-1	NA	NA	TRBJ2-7	TGCAGTGCTAGAGGGGGGAGCTCCTACGAGCAGTACTTC	CSARGGSSYEQYF
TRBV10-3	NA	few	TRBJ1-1	TGTGCCATCAGGGCCGGATTGAACACTGAAGCTTTCTTT	CAIRAGLNTEAFF
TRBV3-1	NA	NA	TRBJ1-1	TGTGCCAGCAGCTCCAAGGGGAGGAACACTGAAGCTTTCTTT	CASSSKGRNTEAFF
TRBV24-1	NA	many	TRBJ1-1	TGTGCCACCAGCAGAGACGGAACTAACACTGAAGCTTTCTTT	CATSRDGTNTEAFF
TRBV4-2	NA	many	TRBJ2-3	TGTGCCAGCAGCCAAGATAGGGATACGCAGTATTTT	CASSQDRDTQYF
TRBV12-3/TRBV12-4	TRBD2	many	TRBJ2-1	TGTGCCAGCAGTTCTAAGCGGGAGGGCCGGGGGAATGAGCAGTTCTTC	CASSSKREGRGNEQFF
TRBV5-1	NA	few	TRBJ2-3	TGCGCCAGCAGCTGGCAGGGCGTGGCAGATACGCAGTATTTT	CASSWQGVADTQYF
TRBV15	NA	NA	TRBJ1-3	TGTGCCACCAGCAGAGATCTTCCGAACACCATATATTTT	CATSRDLPNTIYF
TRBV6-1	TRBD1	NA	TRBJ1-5	TGTGCCAGCATCCCGGGACAGCGAGATCAGCCCCAGCATTTT	CASIPGQRDQPQHF
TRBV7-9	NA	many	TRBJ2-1	TGTGCAGCTGGAGACACGGTAGGGAATGAGCAGTTCTTC	CAAGDTVGNEQFF
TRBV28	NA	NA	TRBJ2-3	TGTGCCAGCAGTTTAGTTCGGGCGAGCACAGATACGCAGTATTTT	CASSLVRASTDTQYF
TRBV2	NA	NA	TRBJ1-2	TGTGCCAGTAGACATTCGGGAGGCGGCTACACCTTC	CASRHSGGGYTF
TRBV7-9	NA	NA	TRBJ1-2	TGTGCCAGCAGCTTACCTTCCGGACCCAAGGGCTATGGCTACACCTTC	CASSLPSGPKGYGYTF
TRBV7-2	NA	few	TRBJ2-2	TGTGCCAGCAGCTTAGCATCCCGGGGGCGGAGCGGGGAGCTGTTTTTT	CASSLASRGRSGELFF
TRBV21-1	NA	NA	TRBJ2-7	TGTGCCAGCAGCAAAAAATCACCTCCAGGGGGCGGTGAGAACGAGCAGTACTTC	CASSKKSPPGGGENEQYF
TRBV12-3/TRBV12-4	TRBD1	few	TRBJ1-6	TGTGCCAGCACCCGGACAGGGAATAATTCACCCCTCCACTTT	CASTRTGNNSPLHF